What follows are 29 T cell receptor beta chains derived from one specimen sequenced in a study of blood T cell repertoires in COVID-19. Profiling relied on immunoSEQ multiplex PCR, and the TCRdb table lists in-frame clones only, not all of them. This table has 150,000 to 200,000 clones, 60% to 80% appearing once. Input material: peripheral blood. The source is a woman aged 70-85 years with acute or convalescent COVID-19.

This chain connects TRBV6-5 to TRBJ1-1; D remains unclear. Trimming shortened V by 6 bases and J by 6 bases, and 20 bases separated the two germline ends. The germline V gene has CDR1 MNHEY and CDR2 SVGAGI. The CDR3 extends over 15 amino acids. The chain's CDR3 is CASRQTREGRAEAFF. CDR3 DNA: TGTGCCAGCAGGCAGACGCGGGAGGGAAGGGCTGAAGCTTTCTTT.

This clone has only one observation. The CDR3 DNA reads as TGTGCCAGCAGGACCCTGCGCAGGGCCCGACTCCAAGAGACCCAGTACTTC. It yields the protein CASRTLRRARLQETQYF. This rearrangement joins TRBV7-8 to TRBJ2-5, with D possibly TRBD1 on 5 matching bases. Germline CDR1 and CDR2: SGHVS and FQNEAQ. V was cut by 6 bases and J by 1 base, with 21 bases left in between. The CDR3 covers 17 residues.

The chain is built from TRBV6-1 and TRBJ2-7; 10 bases align to TRBD2. V was clipped by 3 bases and J by 5 bases; unmatched bases: 4. The length of the CDR3 is 14 residues. From germline, CDR1 is MNHNS and CDR2 SASEGT. CDR3 residues: CASSDPSGSDEQYF. The CDR3, as DNA: TGTGCCAGCAGTGACCCTAGCGGGAGCGACGAGCAGTACTTC.

This chain links TRBV30 with TRBJ1-1; TRBD1 is a possible D gene (5 bases). Looked up from germline, CDR1 is GTSNPN and CDR2 is SVGIG (reference sequence). The CDR3 length is 13 residues. Trimming pared 3 bases from V and 1 base from J, leaving 9 bases between. CDR3 residues: CAWSQTENTEAFF. DNA for the CDR3: TGTGCCTGGAGCCAGACAGAGAACACTGAAGCTTTCTTT.

The chain joins TRBV5-1 to TRBJ2-1; tentatively, D is TRBD2 (5 bases). Germline V gives CDR1 SGHRS, CDR2 YFSETQ. Trimming pared 1 base from V and 8 bases from J, leaving 13 bases between. The CDR3 consists of 14 residues. CDR3 nucleotides: TGCGCCAGCAGCTTGACGGGATGGTTCGATGAGCAGTTCTTC. As protein: CASSLTGWFDEQFF.

The table lists this clone with a few counts. CDR3 residues: CASSIGASFNEQFF. As DNA, the CDR3 is TGTGCCAGTAGTATAGGGGCCAGCTTCAATGAGCAGTTCTTC. The genes are TRBV19 and TRBJ2-1, with D uncertain. CDR1 and CDR2 (germline): LNHDA, SQIVND (reference sequence). The CDR3 contains 14 residues. V was shortened by 1 base and J by 6 bases, with 10 bases between the two germline ends.

This clone was picked up many times. This sequence joins TRBV6-6 and TRBJ2-7; 8 nucleotides match TRBD1. Germline-derived CDR1 and CDR2 are MNHNY and SVGAGI (reference sequence). The CDR3 is 13 residues long. The trim removed 8 bases at V and 0 bases at J, leaving 3 bases unmatched. For the CDR3, the DNA is TGTGCCAGCGGACAGGGAAGCTCCTACGAGCAGTACTTC. It encodes CASGQGSSYEQYF.

Note on this clone: The same CDR3 also results from other DNA sequences found in this sample. J is TRBJ1-1 and V is TRBV12-3 or TRBV12-4; unclear D gene. The V end was cut by 5 bases, the J end by 0 bases, with 4 bases between. The CDR3 sequence is 12 residues long. This chain's CDR3 is CASSPMNTEAFF. CDR3 bases: TGTGCCAGCAGTCCTATGAACACTGAAGCTTTCTTT.

In its sample, this clone was seen many times. V usage is TRBV15 and J usage is TRBJ1-2; D ambiguous. This CDR3 region has 15 residues. Germline CDR1 reads LNHNV; CDR2 reads YYDKDF (reference sequence). V shed 0 bases and J shed 1 base, with 9 bases lying between them. CDR3 sequence (DNA): TGTGCCACCAGCAGAGATTCTAGGAGTAACTATGGCTACACCTTC. Amino acid sequence: CATSRDSRSNYGYTF.

This clone was seen more than once but under ten times. The chain combines TRBV2 with TRBJ2-7; D is possibly TRBD2 (5 bases). The V gene lost 6 bases and the J gene lost 3 bases, with 15 bases spanning the gap. This CDR3 contains 14 residues. Germline V lookup: CDR1 SNHLY, CDR2 FYNNEI. CDR3 amino acids: CASRYGLGYYEQYF. The CDR3 DNA reads TGTGCCAGCAGGTACGGACTGGGTTACTACGAGCAGTACTTC.

J is TRBJ2-5 and V is TRBV6-1, with TRBD1 identical over 7 bases. CDR3 length: 14 amino acids. Germline-derived CDR1 and CDR2 are MNHNS and SASEGT. V lost 2 bases and J lost 5; bases outside the gene matches: 5. The CDR3 loop reads CASSEPTGWETQYF. In DNA form, the CDR3 reads TGTGCCAGCAGTGAACCGACAGGGTGGGAGACCCAGTACTTC.

The chain links TRBV7-6 to TRBJ2-2; TRBD1 aligns across 8 bases. CDR1 SGHVS and CDR2 FNYEAQ come from the germline V gene. Trimming took 4 bases from V and 6 from J; bases not matched to a gene: 10. The CDR3 extends over 16 amino acids. This chain's CDR3 is CASSSITGGPSGELFF. CDR3 coding DNA: TGTGCCAGCAGCTCAATCACAGGGGGGCCCTCCGGGGAGCTGTTTTTT.

The rearrangement uses TRBV5-8 and TRBJ1-5; maybe TRBD1 (6 bases). Germline V CDR1 and CDR2: SGHTS, YDEGEE. This CDR3 has 17 residues. V lost 0 bases and J 7 bases, leaving 20 bases between the germline ends. CDR3 DNA sequence: TGTGCCAGCAGCTTGGAATTGGAGCCTGGGGGCTACCAGCCCCAGCATTTT. As protein: CASSLELEPGGYQPQHF.

V usage is TRBV27 and J usage is TRBJ2-2; D is uncertain. Germline assignment: CDR1 MNHEY and CDR2 SMNVEV (reference sequence). Trimming pared 5 bases from V and 4 bases from J, leaving 8 bases between. The CDR3 length is 13 residues. CDR3 DNA: TGTGCCAGCAGTCCCATAGTCACCGGGGAGCTGTTTTTT. Protein sequence: CASSPIVTGELFF.

The CDR3 nucleotides read TGTGCCAGCAGCCAAGACGCGACAGGGGCCACCTACAATGAGCAGTTCTTC. Translated, it gives CASSQDATGATYNEQFF. The V call is TRBV7-3, the J call TRBJ2-1; 8 bases align to TRBD1. CDR3 length equals 17 residues. The V segment lost 5 bases and the J segment 2 bases; nucleotides outside the gene matches: 11. The germline V gene encodes CDR1 SGHTA and CDR2 FQGTGA.

The V gene is TRBV7-3, the J gene TRBJ2-7; 7 positions agree with TRBD2. V was pared by 4 bases and J by 6 bases, with 12 bases of the junction left unmatched. The V gene's germline CDR1 is SGHTA and CDR2 FQGTGA. CDR3 length equals 15 residues. Here the CDR3 reads CASSSRLAGIGEQYF. CDR3 DNA: TGTGCCAGCAGCTCCCGACTAGCAGGTATTGGCGAGCAGTACTTC.

This chain uses TRBV2 with TRBJ2-2, with D possibly being TRBD2 (6 bases). From germline, CDR1 is SNHLY and CDR2 FYNNEI. Trimming pared 4 bases from V and 3 bases from J, leaving 21 bases between. The CDR3 is made up of 18 amino acids. The CDR3 spells CASSGRGRSRLDTGELFF. Written as DNA, the CDR3 is TGTGCCAGCAGTGGTCGGGGGAGGTCACGCCTAGACACCGGGGAGCTGTTTTTT.

As to this clone: This sample also contains other DNA sequences that code for the same CDR3. The rearrangement uses TRBV18 and TRBJ1-1, with TRBD1 matching over 10 bases. The CDR3 is 15 residues long. Germline trimming cut 3 bases from V and 2 bases from J; bases unmatched to any gene: 3. CDR1 and CDR2 from the germline V gene are KGHSH and LQKENI. The CDR3 DNA follows: TGTGCCAGCTCACCTGGGACAGGGGTTAACACTGAAGCTTTCTTT. Translated, it gives CASSPGTGVNTEAFF.

V and J are TRBV19 and TRBJ1-2; the match to TRBD1 covers 7 bases. The J segment lost 4 bases and the V segment lost 6 bases, leaving 8 bases of the junction unmatched. The germline CDR1 and CDR2 sequences are LNHDA and SQIVND (reference sequence). This CDR3 is built from 14 residues. The CDR3 DNA follows: TGTGCCAGTAGCGAGGGGGCGCTTATCTATGGCTACACCTTC. It encodes CASSEGALIYGYTF.

Details on this clone: At one end the junction does not follow the germline gene, possibly because of a read error. The chain uses TRBV5-8 and TRBJ1-6; 10 nucleotides agree with TRBD1. This CDR3 spans 15 amino acids. CDR1 is SGHTS and CDR2 is YDEGEE in the germline V gene. The CDR3 bases are TGTGCCAGCACCTTGCATAGGACAGGGGGTTCACCCCTCCACTTT. Its translation is CASTLHRTGGSPLHF.

The chain combines TRBV12-3 or TRBV12-4 with TRBJ2-1; weak D call: TRBD2 (6 bases). V was trimmed by 3 bases and J by 14 bases, leaving 11 bases between them. The CDR3 loop spans 11 amino acids. The DNA of the CDR3 is TGTGCCAGCAGTTTCGCTAGCGAGAAGTTCTTC. It specifies CASSFASEKFF.

This sequence joins TRBV3-1 (or the pseudogene TRBV3-2) and TRBJ2-1, with 9 bases matching TRBD2. This CDR3 has 15 amino acids. Germline CDR1 reads LGHDT; CDR2 reads YNNKEL (reference sequence). Trimming took 4 bases from V and 10 from J; bases not matched to a gene: 11. In DNA form, the CDR3 reads TGTGCCAGCAGCCCCTCAATACTAGCGGGTAAGGAGCAGTTCTTC. This codes for CASSPSILAGKEQFF.

This CDR3 is CASSYTGYNEKLFF. The CDR3 coding sequence is TGTGCCAGCAGCTACACAGGGTATAATGAAAAACTGTTTTTT. The V gene is TRBV7-9, the J gene TRBJ1-4; D possibly corresponds to TRBD1 (6 bases). Trimming took 4 bases from V and 4 from J, leaving 10 bases between them. CDR1 is SEHNR and CDR2 is FQNEAQ in the germline V gene (reference sequence). This CDR3 is built from 14 residues.

V gene TRBV5-1 combines with J gene TRBJ2-7; 7 bases fit TRBD1. The trim removed 0 bases at V and 7 bases at J, leaving 7 bases unmatched. CDR3 size: 14 residues. CDR1 is SGHRS and CDR2 is YFSETQ in the germline V gene. The CDR3 region is CASSLDRGSIEQYF. The CDR3 coding sequence is TGCGCCAGCAGCTTGGACAGGGGTAGCATAGAGCAGTACTTC.

The CDR3 protein is CASSPYTGELFF. As DNA, the CDR3 is TGTGCCAGCAGCCCCTACACCGGGGAGCTGTTTTTT. The chain joins TRBV7-9 to TRBJ2-2; unclear D gene. Germline lookup yields CDR1 SEHNR and CDR2 FQNEAQ (reference sequence). CDR3 length equals 12 residues. With 5 bases removed from V and 3 bases from J, the gap between germline ends came to 4 bases.

V usage is TRBV11-2 and J usage is TRBJ2-2, with TRBD1 matching 7 bases. CDR1 is SGHAT and CDR2 is FQNNGV in the germline V gene. The CDR3 covers 16 residues. V was clipped by 1 base and J by 1 base; unmatched bases: 3. CDR3 sequence reads: CASSLGRQGNTGELFF. As DNA, the CDR3 is TGTGCCAGCAGCTTAGGGAGACAGGGGAACACCGGGGAGCTGTTTTTT.

This chain uses TRBV30 with TRBJ2-2, with no clear D. The CDR3 totals 13 residues. Trimming left V 3 bases short and J 0 bases short, with 5 bases between. The germline V gene has CDR1 GTSNPN and CDR2 SVGIG (reference sequence). The CDR3 sequence: CAWRPANTGELFF. The CDR3 nucleotides are TGTGCCTGGAGGCCGGCGAACACCGGGGAGCTGTTTTTT. Full variable domain (missing parts from reference TRBV30 and TRBJ2-2): SQTIHQWPATLVQPVGSPLSLECTVEGTSNPNLYWYRQAAGRGLQLLFYSVGIGQISSEVPQNLSASRPQDRQFILSSKKLLLSDSGFYLCAWRPANTGELFFGEGSRLTVL.

This chain connects TRBV19 to TRBJ1-1, with TRBD1 matching over 7 bases. The CDR3 sequence is 15 residues long. Germline CDR1 is LNHDA and CDR2 is SQIVND (reference sequence). V lost 8 bases and J lost 2; bases outside the gene matches: 11. DNA of the CDR3: TGTGCCAGTGAAGGGGGCGACAGGCCCAACACTGAAGCTTTCTTT. Translation: CASEGGDRPNTEAFF.

V and J are TRBV5-1 and TRBJ2-7; D might be TRBD1 (6 bases). Trimming left V 2 bases short and J 6 bases short, with 12 bases between. Per germline, CDR1 SGHRS and CDR2 YFSETQ. This CDR3 region has 13 residues. CDR3 sequence reads: CASSFVQGREQYF. CDR3 DNA: TGCGCCAGCAGCTTCGTACAGGGTCGCGAGCAGTACTTC.